The T cell receptor beta chain described here comes from a study of T cells after yellow fever vaccination (dated by TCRdb to 2018 to 2020). Regarding the study in general: The SMART-Seq v4 Ultra Low Input RNA kit was used to prepare libraries from fractions with low cell numbers. To track T-cell clones before and after primary and booster YFV17D yellow fever vaccination, bulk TCR alpha and beta repertoires were sequenced longitudinally. Two healthy male donors made up the cohort, one aged 18 to 30 years and the other aged 30 to 40 years. Blood was drawn at multiple timepoints before and after primary and secondary immunization, with bulk PBMC replicates and cell subsets isolated. What the study reported, not specific to this receptor: A small share of clonotypes occurred in both CD4 and CD8 compartments, likely arising from convergent recombination. After the booster, most clones that had expanded after primary vaccination were detected again (approximately 95% of CD4 and more than 80% of CD8), suggesting broad maintenance of memory. FACS-sorted repertoires could contain abundant contaminating clonotypes from the bulk population, so computational filtering was required. Compared with the primary T-cell response, the secondary T-cell response was weaker but faster, peaking on day 5 rather than day 15. The study included only a couple of donors, which limits how far the findings can be generalized.

Taken from cysteine to phenylalanine, the CDR3 has 15 residues. Only CDR3 DNA is held: 45 bases, read in frame from base 1. TCR cDNA was made using 5'RACE template switching, a step that added a universal primer site and unique molecular identifiers. Priming of cDNA synthesis was performed from both the TCR alpha and TCR beta constant segments. Libraries were amplified in two PCR steps, with sample barcodes and sequencing adapters added in the second step. Sequencing of libraries was done on Illumina HiSeq 2500 (2x100 bp) or NovaSeq (2x150 bp). Per the authors' processing: MIGEC was used to demultiplex reads and collapse the reads into UMI consensus sequences, and MiXCR was used for V(D)J alignment. Vaccine-responding clonotypes were identified with edgeR using replicate PBMC samples, with FDR below 0.01 and a log2 fold change above 5 up to day 15 being required. CD4 or CD8 identity was assigned to each bulk clonotype according to whether the clonotype was present at higher abundance in the sequenced CD4 repertoire or the sequenced CD8 repertoire. TCRdb applied fastp at Q25 and MiXCR to the public reads, then kept only in-frame beta chains. Merged by CDR3 protein, the rows form single entries marked with the most common genes and DNA. These V and J calls rely on TCRdb rather than the paper's analysis. Counted in this sample were hundreds of thousands of distinct CDR3 sequences; about 15% of them appeared once. The ten largest clones add up to 15% to 20% of the sample.

The treatment or condition label of this sample denotes: live attenuated yellow fever vaccine strain. Two biological replicates of bulk PBMCs were collected at each blood-draw timepoint. A standard Ficoll-Paque protocol was used to isolate PBMCs from peripheral blood. RNA was extracted with TriZol from bulk PBMCs, CD4 and CD8 fractions, and dextramer-positive and dextramer-negative fractions. A few counts support this clonotype. Its antigen is unknown. No much larger clone is present one base from it, and per-base qualities are unavailable. The sample in question was PBMCs, obtained more than 4 days after the first yellow fever vaccination. Here the chain combines TRBV21-1 and TRBJ2-1; TRBD2 is the table's D call and was not checked against the DNA. TRBV21-1 is designated a pseudogene. The TCR originated in a man between 18 and 35 years old who received the YFV17D yellow fever vaccine. The CDR3 here reads CASSKGGGRYNEQFF. The bases are TGTGCCAGCAGCAAAGGCGGGGGGAGATACAATGAGCAGTTCTTC.